These 29 T cell receptor beta chains were all obtained from the same sample, sequenced in a study of T cells in Graves' hyperthyroidism and ophthalmopathy. Amplification of TCR beta CDR3 regions was performed using RNA transcripts as template. The study used the HTBI primer set for a first-round RT-PCR of the TCR CDR3. TCRdb called the multiplex PCR reads again in MiXCR, with one record for every CDR3 protein. This sample has approximately 560,000 distinct CDR3 sequences, with about 15% found just once. Sequenced input: blood. These receptors were collected from a woman in her 30s with Graves' hyperthyroidism.

This clonotype was recorded at least ten times. The rearrangement links TRBV11-2 to TRBJ2-7, with 9 positions matching TRBD1. V shed 5 bases and J 3 bases; nucleotides not matched to a gene: 5. Germline V CDR1 and CDR2: SGHAT, FQNNGV. The CDR3 length is 14 residues. CDR3: CASSQGTGIYEQYF. CDR3 sequence (DNA): TGTGCCAGCAGCCAAGGGACAGGGATCTACGAGCAGTACTTC.

This clonotype turned up a few times. The chain recombines TRBV4-1 with TRBJ2-7; 7 nucleotides match TRBD2. The germline V gene encodes CDR1 MGHRA and CDR2 YSYEKL. This CDR3 comprises 16 residues. The trim removed 2 bases at V and 2 bases at J, leaving 9 bases unmatched. The CDR3, as DNA: TGCGCCAGCAGCCAAACTCGTGCGGGAGTGGCCTACGAGCAGTACTTC. It is translated as CASSQTRAGVAYEQYF.

This clonotype was seen repeatedly, ten times or more. This chain connects TRBV5-1 to TRBJ2-1; D not resolved. V was clipped by 4 bases and J by 4 bases, with 15 bases between them. This CDR3 comprises 15 residues. CDR1 and CDR2 from the germline V gene are SGHRS and YFSETQ. The CDR3 is CASSPSENGYNEQFF. The CDR3 DNA is TGCGCCAGCAGCCCCAGCGAGAATGGATACAATGAGCAGTTCTTC.

This clonotype was counted between two and nine times. V and J are TRBV20-1 and TRBJ1-3; a weak D match, TRBD1 (5 bases). Deletions cut 0 bases from V and 0 bases from J, with 6 bases between. The CDR3 is 14 amino acids. In germline, CDR1 is DFQATT, CDR2 SNEGSKA (reference sequence). The CDR3 is CSARDRDSGNTIYF. For the CDR3, the DNA is TGCAGTGCTAGAGACAGGGACTCTGGAAACACCATATATTTT.

In its sample, this clonotype was seen a few times. Possible read error: a much larger clone is one base away. This chain links TRBV6-2 or TRBV6-3 with TRBJ1-1; weak D call: TRBD1 (5 bases). This CDR3 spans 15 amino acids. The germline V gene has CDR1 MNHEY and CDR2 SVGEGT. V gave up 5 bases and J gave up 14 bases, with 27 bases separating them. CDR3 sequence reads: CASSTLILHQRDGFF. CDR3 DNA sequence: TGTGCCAGCAGTACACTCATACTCCACCAACGGGACGGCTTCTTT.

This clonotype was seen repeatedly, ten times or more. CDR3 sequence reads: CASSLVAGASTDTQYF. The CDR3 coding sequence is TGTGCCAGCAGCTTAGTAGCGGGAGCCAGCACAGATACGCAGTATTTT. The J gene is TRBJ2-3, the V gene TRBV7-3; 9 bases match TRBD2. CDR3 length equals 16 residues. Germline loops: CDR1 SGHTA, CDR2 FQGTGA. After removal of 2 bases from V and 0 bases from J, the junction contained 3 bases not matched to a gene.

There are many counts of this clonotype. The chain carries TRBV27 and TRBJ1-1, with D possibly matching TRBD1 (5 bases). The V and J ends lost 6 bases and 0 bases respectively, with 14 bases between them. Germline values: CDR1 MNHEY, CDR2 SMNVEV (reference sequence). The CDR3 has 15 residues. The CDR3 region is CASSLQGRVNTEAFF. In nucleotides, the CDR3 is TGTGCCAGCAGCCTGCAGGGACGGGTGAACACTGAAGCTTTCTTT.

V usage is TRBV9 and J usage is TRBJ2-7; no definite D call. The germline V gene has CDR1 SGDLS and CDR2 YYNGEE. Trimming shortened V by 4 bases and J by 7 bases, and 3 bases separated the two germline ends. This CDR3 has 9 residues. CDR3 DNA: TGTGCCAGCAGCACTGAGCAGTACTTC. Its protein is CASSTEQYF.

The V and J genes are TRBV6-2 or TRBV6-3 and TRBJ2-7, with a weak D call TRBD1 (5 bases). V was shortened by 2 bases and J by 4 bases, with 12 bases between the two germline ends. Germline CDR1 reads MNHEY; CDR2 reads SVGEGT. CDR3 length: 14 amino acids. CDR3 protein: CASSYPGHEYEQYF. The CDR3 coding sequence is TGTGCCAGCAGTTACCCCGGACACGAATACGAGCAGTACTTC.

This clonotype was counted at least ten times. The genes are TRBV12-3 or TRBV12-4 and TRBJ1-1; TRBD1 matches 8 bases. The V segment lost 5 bases and the J segment 5 bases; nucleotides outside the gene matches: 10. This CDR3 contains 15 residues. In DNA form, the CDR3 reads TGTGCCAGCAGTCCCGGACAGGGAATGGGGACTGAAGCTTTCTTT. It translates to CASSPGQGMGTEAFF.

The table lists this clonotype with a few counts. The chain joins TRBV10-3 to TRBJ1-2, with D hard to call. The CDR3 length is 14 residues. The germline gives CDR1 ENHRY, CDR2 SYGVKD. V lost 4 bases and J 3 bases, leaving 12 bases between the germline ends. This CDR3 reads CAISGVTADYGYTF. In DNA, the CDR3 is TGTGCCATCAGTGGTGTAACAGCGGACTATGGCTACACCTTC.

This clonotype was picked up many times. J is TRBJ1-2 and V is TRBV27; D not certain. The CDR3 is 13 residues long. Trimming removed 5 bases from V and 6 bases from J, with 13 bases in between. Germline CDR1 and CDR2: MNHEY and SMNVEV (reference sequence). CDR3 DNA: TGTGCCAGCAGTCGCGGGTCTCGGGATGGCTACACCTTC. Protein sequence: CASSRGSRDGYTF.

In its sample, this clonotype was seen many times. One end of the junction does not line up with germline, which may come from a read error. The chain carries TRBV20-1 and TRBJ1-5; TRBD1 is a possible D gene (6 bases). Germline V gives CDR1 DFQATT, CDR2 SNEGSKA (reference sequence). CDR3 length: 16 amino acids. The CDR3 reads CSAGEMAGALNQPQHF. The CDR3 region has the DNA TGCAGTGCTGGAGAAATGGCGGGGGCCCTCAATCAGCCCCAGCATTTT.

This rearrangement joins TRBV6-2 or TRBV6-3 to TRBJ2-1; D tentatively fits TRBD1 or TRBD2 (5 bases each). V dropped 5 bases and J dropped 13 bases, with 18 bases sitting between them. This CDR3 is built from 13 residues. From germline, CDR1 is MNHEY and CDR2 SVGEGT. The CDR3 region is CASSSPNEGPQFF. CDR3 nucleotides: TGTGCCAGCAGTAGCCCGAATGAGGGACCACAGTTCTTC.

The genes are TRBV7-6 and TRBJ2-7; 8 bases fit TRBD2. The CDR3 loop spans 17 amino acids. Germline-derived CDR1 and CDR2 are SGHVS and FNYEAQ. Trimming took 1 base from V and 6 from J; bases not matched to a gene: 14. CDR3 DNA: TGTGCCAGCAGCTTAGAGGGAAGGAGGACTAGCTCAGCCGAGCAGTACTTC. Translation gives CASSLEGRRTSSAEQYF.

This clonotype was recorded only once. This chain connects TRBV7-9 to TRBJ2-3, with 12 nucleotides matching TRBD2. Germline values: CDR1 SEHNR, CDR2 FQNEAQ (reference sequence). The V gene end was trimmed by 5 bases and the J gene end by 5 bases; junction bases not matched to a gene: 5. The CDR3 is 15 residues long. CDR3: CASSPSGRAKDTQYF. In nucleotides, the CDR3 is TGTGCCAGCAGCCCTAGCGGGAGGGCCAAAGATACGCAGTATTTT.

This clonotype was recorded a few times. The chain is built from TRBV28 and TRBJ1-5, with TRBD1 identical over 10 bases. Germline values: CDR1 MDHEN, CDR2 SYDVKM. The CDR3 has 15 residues. V trimming: 6 bases; J trimming: 5 bases; junction bases outside the gene matches: 7. DNA of the CDR3: TGTGCCAGCAGCCAGACAGGGGGCGTTTATCAGCCCCAGCATTTT. Translating it yields CASSQTGGVYQPQHF.

This rearrangement joins TRBV7-9 to TRBJ2-7, with 9 bases aligning to TRBD1. Germline V gene lookup returns CDR1 SEHNR and CDR2 FQNEAQ (reference sequence). The CDR3 consists of 13 residues. With V trimmed by 8 bases and J by 5 bases, 7 bases remained unmatched. CDR3 coding DNA: TGTGCCAGCGGAACAGGGGGCGCGGACGAGCAGTACTTC. Translation gives CASGTGGADEQYF. The variable domain in full, completed from reference TRBV7-9 and TRBJ2-7, reads DTGVSQNPRHKITKRGQNVTFRCDPISEHNRLYWYRQTLGQGPEFLTYFQNEAQLEKSRLLSDRFSAERPKGSFSTLEIQRTEQGDSAMYLCASGTGGADEQYFGPGTRLTVT.

This clonotype was seen a handful of times. The gene calls are TRBV28 and TRBJ2-2, with TRBD2 matching over 13 bases. The CDR3 is 19 amino acids. The ends lost 5 bases at V and 7 bases at J; junction bases unmatched: 16. Germline V lookup: CDR1 MDHEN, CDR2 SYDVKM. The CDR3 region is CASSPGLAGDEGYVGELFF. For the CDR3, the DNA is TGTGCCAGCAGTCCTGGACTAGCGGGAGATGAGGGGTATGTCGGGGAGCTGTTTTTT.

The chain couples TRBV24-1 to TRBJ2-5, with 10 bases matching TRBD1. This CDR3 comprises 15 residues. Trimming at V came to 3 bases and at J to 5 bases, leaving 5 bases not matched to a gene. CDR1 and CDR2 (germline): KGHDR, SFDVKD. The CDR3 DNA is TGTGCCACCAGTGATCATCGGACAGGGGGGGAGACCCAGTACTTC. Its translation is CATSDHRTGGETQYF.

This clonotype was counted at least ten times. The chain recombines TRBV12-3 or TRBV12-4 with TRBJ1-2, with 9 bases fitting TRBD1. Unmatched junction bases numbered 14, after V lost 7 bases and J lost 5 bases. The CDR3 totals 16 residues. CDR3 loop: CASTNRGQGRGYGYTF. As DNA, the CDR3 is TGTGCCAGCACCAATAGAGGACAGGGGCGGGGGTATGGCTACACCTTC.

This clonotype was seen many times. The J gene is TRBJ2-1, the V gene TRBV7-6; the match to TRBD2 covers 12 bases. CDR1 SGHVS and CDR2 FNYEAQ come from the germline V gene. V was clipped by 2 bases and J by 6 bases; unmatched bases: 2. CDR3 length equals 15 residues. The DNA for the CDR3 is TGTGCCAGCAGCTTAACTAGCGGGAGGATCAATGAGCAGTTCTTC. This translates into CASSLTSGRINEQFF.

This clonotype was seen at least ten times. The chain is built from TRBV7-9 and TRBJ1-1; 11 bases match TRBD1. CDR3 length: 16 amino acids. Per germline, CDR1 SEHNR and CDR2 FQNEAQ (reference sequence). V lost 5 bases and J lost 2; bases outside the gene matches: 7. The CDR3: CASSPGQGGPNTEAFF. The CDR3, as DNA: TGTGCCAGCAGCCCGGGACAGGGGGGACCTAACACTGAAGCTTTCTTT.

The sample holds a few counts of this clonotype. The chain joins TRBV5-1 to TRBJ2-7, with D possibly being TRBD2 (5 bases). Germline assignment: CDR1 SGHRS and CDR2 YFSETQ. This CDR3 is built from 17 residues. With 4 bases removed from V and 1 base from J, the gap between germline ends came to 21 bases. The CDR3 loop reads CASSPRGTKSGSYEQYF. The CDR3 DNA sequence: TGCGCCAGCAGCCCTCGGGGTACAAAGAGCGGATCCTACGAGCAGTACTTC.

This clonotype was detected only a few times. As DNA, the CDR3 is TGTGCCAGCTCAGGGGGGACTAGCGGGGCCAACAATGAGCAGTTCTTC. It encodes CASSGGTSGANNEQFF. The chain couples TRBV18 to TRBJ2-1; 13 positions match TRBD2. The CDR3 is made up of 16 amino acids. Germline V lookup: CDR1 KGHSH, CDR2 LQKENI. Trimming cost V 5 bases and J 5 bases; bases outside gene matches: 6.

Ten or more counts support this clonotype. V usage is TRBV27 and J usage is TRBJ2-2; TRBD2 matches 11 bases. The CDR3 totals 20 residues. The V gene end was trimmed by 0 bases and the J gene end by 5 bases; junction bases not matched to a gene: 14. The germline V gene encodes CDR1 MNHEY and CDR2 SMNVEV (reference sequence). The CDR3 nucleotides read TGTGCCAGCAGTTTATCTTCGGTTAGCGGGAGGGCCGGGGGAACCGGGGAGCTGTTTTTT. Translated, it gives CASSLSSVSGRAGGTGELFF.

The sample holds many counts of this clonotype. The rearrangement uses TRBV6-1 and TRBJ1-1, with a possible D match to TRBD1 (5 bases). This CDR3 is 15 amino acids long. Trimming removed 5 bases from V and 5 bases from J, with 18 bases in between. Per germline, CDR1 MNHNS and CDR2 SASEGT. CDR3 sequence reads: CASSTWAGRETEAFF. DNA for the CDR3: TGTGCCAGCAGTACGTGGGCAGGGAGGGAAACTGAAGCTTTCTTT.

This clonotype occurred many times. J is TRBJ1-4 and V is TRBV20-1; no clear D gene. The germline gives CDR1 DFQATT, CDR2 SNEGSKA (reference sequence). V was cut by 2 bases and J by 8 bases, with 18 bases left in between. The CDR3 extends over 15 amino acids. The CDR3 loop is CSARPSLGTGEKLFF. The CDR3, as DNA: TGCAGTGCTAGACCCTCCTTGGGAACGGGCGAAAAACTGTTTTTT.

This clonotype was counted only a few times. This chain uses TRBV29-1 with TRBJ2-1; TRBD2 agrees at 10 bases. CDR3 size: 13 residues. CDR1 and CDR2 (germline): SQVTM, ANQGSEA. The junction had 0 bases not matched to a gene; V was cut back by 4 bases and J by 3 bases. CDR3 protein: CSVGLAGYNEQFF. In DNA form, the CDR3 reads TGCAGCGTTGGACTAGCGGGCTACAATGAGCAGTTCTTC.